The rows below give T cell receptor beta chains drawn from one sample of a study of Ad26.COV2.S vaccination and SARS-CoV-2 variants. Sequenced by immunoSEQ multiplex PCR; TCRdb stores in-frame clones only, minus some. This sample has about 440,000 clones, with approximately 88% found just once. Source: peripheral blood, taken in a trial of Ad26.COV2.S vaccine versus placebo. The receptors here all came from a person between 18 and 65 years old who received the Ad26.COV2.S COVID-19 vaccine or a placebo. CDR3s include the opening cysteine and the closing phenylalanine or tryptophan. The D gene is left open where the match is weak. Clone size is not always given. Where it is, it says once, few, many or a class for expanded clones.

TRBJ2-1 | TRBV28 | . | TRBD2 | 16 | CASSIHPGGADNEQFF | TGTGCCAGCAGCATTCACCCGGGGGGGGCTGACAATGAGCAGTTCTTC
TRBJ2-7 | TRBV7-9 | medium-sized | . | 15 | CASSSPIGTGYEQYF | TGTGCCAGCAGCTCCCCCATTGGGACGGGCTACGAGCAGTACTTC
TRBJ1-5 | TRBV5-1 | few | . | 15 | CASSTTGLPNQPQHF | TGCGCCAGCAGTACCACAGGGCTTCCCAATCAGCCCCAGCATTTT
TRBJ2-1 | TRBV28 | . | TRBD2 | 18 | CASSFHPVTSGRFNEQFF | TGTGCCAGCAGTTTTCACCCCGTTACTAGCGGGAGATTCAATGAGCAGTTCTTC
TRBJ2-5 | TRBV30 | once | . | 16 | CAWSVGHGVGRETQYF | TGTGCCTGGAGTGTCGGGCATGGAGTTGGAAGGGAGACCCAGTACTTC
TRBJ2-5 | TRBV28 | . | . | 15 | CASSSPSGGQETQYF | TGTGCCAGCAGTTCCCCGAGTGGCGGACAAGAGACCCAGTACTTC
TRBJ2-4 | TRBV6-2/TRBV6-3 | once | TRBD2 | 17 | CASSYPAGGPAKNIQYF | TGTGCCAGCAGTTACCCAGCGGGAGGGCCAGCCAAAAACATTCAGTACTTC
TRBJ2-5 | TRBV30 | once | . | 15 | CAWSVRAGAGRAQYF | TGTGCCTGGAGTGTACGGGCAGGGGCTGGTCGTGCCCAGTACTTC
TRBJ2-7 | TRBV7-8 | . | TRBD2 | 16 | CASSLLSGRVGDEQYF | TGTGCCAGCAGCTTGCTAAGCGGGAGGGTCGGGGACGAGCAGTACTTC
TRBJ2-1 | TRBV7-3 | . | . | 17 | CASSFTKADFAFGEQFF | TGTGCCAGCAGCTTCACTAAGGCGGATTTCGCCTTTGGGGAGCAGTTCTTC
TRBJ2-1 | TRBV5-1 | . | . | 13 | CASSLQINNEQFF | TGCGCCAGCAGCTTACAGATCAACAATGAGCAGTTCTTC
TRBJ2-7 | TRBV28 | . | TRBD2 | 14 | CASSPHGLVLEQYF | TGTGCCAGCAGTCCCCACGGACTAGTGCTCGAGCAGTACTTC
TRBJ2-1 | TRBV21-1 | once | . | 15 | CASSKMDSSYNEQFF | TGTGCCAGCAGCAAAATGGACAGCTCCTACAATGAGCAGTTCTTC
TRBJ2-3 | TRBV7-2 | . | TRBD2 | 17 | CASSLALAGGTTDTQYF | TGTGCCAGCAGCTTAGCCCTAGCGGGAGGTACCACAGATACGCAGTATTTT
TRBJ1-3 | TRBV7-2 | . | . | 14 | CASSFNIPGNTIYF | TGTGCCAGCAGCTTCAACATCCCCGGAAACACCATATATTTT
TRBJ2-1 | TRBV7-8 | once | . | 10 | CASRGNEQFF | TGTGCCAGCAGAGGTAATGAGCAGTTCTTC
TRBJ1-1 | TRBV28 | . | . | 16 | CASNWGQGILNTEAFF | TGTGCCAGCAACTGGGGGCAGGGTATTTTGAACACTGAAGCTTTCTTT
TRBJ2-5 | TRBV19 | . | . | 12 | CASSISGGTQYF | TGTGCCAGTAGTATCAGTGGGGGGACCCAGTACTTC
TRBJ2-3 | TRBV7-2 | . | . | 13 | CASSSLLARTQYF | TGTGCCAGCAGCTCCCTCCTAGCGCGTACGCAGTATTTT
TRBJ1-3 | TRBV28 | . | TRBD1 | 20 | CATRSFLGQAVRSPGNTIYF | TGTGCCACCCGGTCCTTCCTCGGACAGGCCGTCCGGTCACCTGGAAACACCATATATTTT
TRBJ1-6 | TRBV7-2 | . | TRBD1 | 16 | CASSLIPGQYNSPLHF | TGTGCCAGCAGCTTAATCCCGGGACAGTATAATTCACCCCTCCACTTT
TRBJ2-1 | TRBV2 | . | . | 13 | CASKGLGYNEQFF | TGTGCCAGCAAGGGGTTGGGTTACAATGAGCAGTTCTTC
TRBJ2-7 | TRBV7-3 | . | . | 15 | CASSLEAGPGHEQYF | TGTGCCAGCAGCTTAGAGGCCGGTCCAGGGCACGAGCAGTACTTC
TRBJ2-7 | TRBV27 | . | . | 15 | CARNYPSYHSYEQYF | TGTGCCAGGAATTACCCTTCGTATCACTCCTACGAGCAGTACTTC
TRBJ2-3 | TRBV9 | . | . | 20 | CASSPRVGAVTFGRTDTQYF | TGTGCCAGCAGCCCCAGAGTGGGGGCTGTGACTTTCGGACGCACAGATACGCAGTATTTT
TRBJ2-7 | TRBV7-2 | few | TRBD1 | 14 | CASSPGGSSYEQYF | TGTGCCAGCAGCCCAGGGGGATCCTCCTACGAGCAGTACTTC
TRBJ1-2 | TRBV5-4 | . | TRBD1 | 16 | CASSLGPDRGNYGYTF | TGTGCCAGCAGCTTGGGCCCGGACAGGGGTAACTATGGCTACACCTTC
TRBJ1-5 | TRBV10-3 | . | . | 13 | CAISPQGNQPQHF | TGTGCCATCAGCCCCCAGGGGAATCAGCCCCAGCATTTT
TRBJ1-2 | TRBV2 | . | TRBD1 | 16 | CASSERTGGGNYGYTF | TGTGCCAGCAGTGAACGGACAGGGGGCGGAAACTATGGCTACACCTTC
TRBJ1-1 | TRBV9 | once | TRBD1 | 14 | CASSRGQGVSEAFF | TGTGCCAGCAGCCGTGGACAGGGGGTCTCTGAAGCTTTCTTT
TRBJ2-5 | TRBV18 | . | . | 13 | CASSPGRGETQYF | TGTGCCAGCTCACCAGGCAGGGGAGAGACCCAGTACTTC
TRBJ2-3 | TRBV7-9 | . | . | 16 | CASSLGPGPSTDTQYF | TGTGCCAGCAGCTTAGGCCCGGGGCCGAGCACAGATACGCAGTATTTT
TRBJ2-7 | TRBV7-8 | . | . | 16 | CASSLGWDLSSYEQYF | TGTGCCAGCAGCTTAGGCTGGGACCTGAGCTCCTACGAGCAGTACTTC
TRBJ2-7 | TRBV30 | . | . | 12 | CAWSGGSYEQYF | TGTGCCTGGAGCGGGGGATCCTACGAGCAGTACTTC
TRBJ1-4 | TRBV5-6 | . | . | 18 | CASSLISGDLPRGGKLFF | TGTGCCAGCAGCTTGATCTCTGGTGACCTACCCAGGGGAGGAAAACTGTTTTTT
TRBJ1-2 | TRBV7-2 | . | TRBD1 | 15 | CASSLGAGGIYGYTF | TGTGCCAGCAGCTTAGGGGCAGGGGGAATCTATGGCTACACCTTC
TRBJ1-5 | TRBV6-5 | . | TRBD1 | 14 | CASNFDRGNQPQHF | TGTGCCAGCAACTTTGACAGGGGGAATCAGCCCCAGCATTTT
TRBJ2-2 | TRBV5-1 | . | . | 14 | CASRLHRNTGELFF | TGCGCCAGCAGGCTTCACCGGAACACCGGGGAGCTGTTTTTT
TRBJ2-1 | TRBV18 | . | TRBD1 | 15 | CASAQPGQGVHEQFF | TGTGCCAGCGCGCAGCCGGGACAGGGGGTCCATGAGCAGTTCTTC
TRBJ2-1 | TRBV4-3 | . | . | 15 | CASSQGARFYNEQFF | TGCGCCAGCAGCCAAGGAGCACGCTTCTACAATGAGCAGTTCTTC
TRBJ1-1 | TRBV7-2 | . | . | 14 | CASSPGVRSTEAFF | TGTGCCAGCAGCCCGGGGGTCCGGTCCACTGAAGCTTTCTTT
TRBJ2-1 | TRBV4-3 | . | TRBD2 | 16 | CASSQALAGAYNEQFF | TGCGCCAGCAGCCAAGCCCTAGCGGGAGCTTACAATGAGCAGTTCTTC
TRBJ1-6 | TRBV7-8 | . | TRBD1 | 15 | CASSNGQGWSSPLHF | TGTGCCAGCAGCAATGGACAGGGATGGAGTTCACCCCTCCACTTT
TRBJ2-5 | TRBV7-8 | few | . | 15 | CASSATGTSLGTQYF | TGTGCCAGCAGCGCCACCGGGACATCTCTCGGGACCCAGTACTTC
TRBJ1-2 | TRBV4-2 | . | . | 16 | CASSQDSGLENYGYTF | TGTGCCAGCAGCCAAGATTCCGGTTTAGAAAACTATGGCTACACCTTC
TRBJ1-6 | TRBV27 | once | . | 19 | CASSQKAPVFDSYNSPLHF | TGTGCCAGCAGTCAAAAGGCGCCCGTTTTTGACTCCTATAATTCACCCCTCCACTTT
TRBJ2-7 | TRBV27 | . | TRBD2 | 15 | CASSFRSSGIYEQYF | TGTGCCAGCAGTTTCCGTTCTAGCGGAATCTACGAGCAGTACTTC
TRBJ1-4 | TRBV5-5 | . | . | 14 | CASQRGVVNEKLFF | TGTGCCAGTCAGAGAGGGGTCGTGAATGAAAAACTGTTTTTT
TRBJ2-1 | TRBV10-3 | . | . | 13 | CAIREGGVDEQFF | TGTGCCATCAGGGAGGGGGGTGTGGATGAGCAGTTCTTC
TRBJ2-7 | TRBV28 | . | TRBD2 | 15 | CASSPHEGGRYEQYF | TGTGCCAGCAGTCCCCACGAGGGAGGGCGATACGAGCAGTACTTC
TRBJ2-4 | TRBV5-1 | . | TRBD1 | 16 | CASSLASGGSKNIQYF | TGCGCCAGCAGCTTGGCGTCAGGGGGATCCAAAAACATTCAGTACTTC
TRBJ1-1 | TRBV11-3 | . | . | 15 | CASSRAGLANTEAFF | TGTGCCAGCAGCCGGGCGGGGTTGGCCAACACTGAAGCTTTCTTT
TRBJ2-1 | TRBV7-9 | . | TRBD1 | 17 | CASSATGGLSSYNEQFF | TGTGCCAGCAGCGCCACAGGGGGCCTAAGCTCCTACAATGAGCAGTTCTTC
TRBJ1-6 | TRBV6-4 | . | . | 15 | CASSPEGTDNSPLHF | TGTGCCAGCAGCCCGGAGGGCACAGATAATTCACCCCTCCACTTT
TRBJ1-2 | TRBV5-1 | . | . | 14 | CASSLEPPGQGYTF | TGCGCCAGCAGCTTGGAACCCCCAGGACAGGGCTACACCTTC
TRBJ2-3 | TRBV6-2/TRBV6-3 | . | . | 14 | CASSMGWDKDTQYF | TGTGCCAGCAGTATGGGTTGGGATAAAGATACGCAGTATTTT
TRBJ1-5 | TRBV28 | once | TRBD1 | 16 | CASSLSQGGGNQPQHF | TGTGCCAGCAGTTTAAGTCAGGGGGGTGGCAATCAGCCCCAGCATTTT
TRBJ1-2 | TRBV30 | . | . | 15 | CAWSRGGLANYGYTF | TGTGCCTGGAGTAGGGGGGGCCTAGCTAACTATGGCTACACCTTC
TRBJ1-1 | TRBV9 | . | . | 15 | CASSAYGGRLTEAFF | TGTGCCAGCAGCGCCTACGGGGGGCGCTTGACTGAAGCTTTCTTT